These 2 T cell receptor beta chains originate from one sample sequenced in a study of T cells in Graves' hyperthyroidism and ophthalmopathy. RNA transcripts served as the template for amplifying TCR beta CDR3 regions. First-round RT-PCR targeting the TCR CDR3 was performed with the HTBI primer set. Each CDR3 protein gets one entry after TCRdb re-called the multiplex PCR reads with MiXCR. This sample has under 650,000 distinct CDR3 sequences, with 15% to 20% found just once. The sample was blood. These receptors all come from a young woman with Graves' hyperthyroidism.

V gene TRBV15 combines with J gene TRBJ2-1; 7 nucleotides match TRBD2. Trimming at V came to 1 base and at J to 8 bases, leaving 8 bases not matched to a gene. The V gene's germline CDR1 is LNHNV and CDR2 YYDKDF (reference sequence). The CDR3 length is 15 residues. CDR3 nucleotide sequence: TGTGCCACCAGCAGAGGTACGGGAGGTAACTATGAGCAGTTCTTC. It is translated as CATSRGTGGNYEQFF.

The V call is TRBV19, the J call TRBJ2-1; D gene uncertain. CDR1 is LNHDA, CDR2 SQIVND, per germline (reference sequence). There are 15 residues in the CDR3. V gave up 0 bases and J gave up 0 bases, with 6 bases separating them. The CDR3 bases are TGTGCCAGTAGTATAGATCGAGACTCCTACAATGAGCAGTTCTTC. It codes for CASSIDRDSYNEQFF.